Presented here are 11 T cell receptor beta chains from one specimen sequenced in a study of T cells in narcolepsy. Sequencing used immunoSEQ multiplex PCR; TCRdb keeps in-frame clones, though not all of them. The sample has about 14,000 clones; 85% to 90% are singletons. Sequencing was done on a sample of CD45RA- memory CD4+ T cells from PBMCs. The receptors were gathered from a human donor with narcolepsy.

This clone was seen a single time. CDR3 DNA: TGTGCCAGCAGTCACCGGGACAGACAAGATAATTCACCCCTCCACTTT. This sequence encodes CASSHRDRQDNSPLHF. This sequence joins TRBV7-2 and TRBJ1-6, with TRBD1 matching over 7 bases. V shed 6 bases, J shed 5 bases, and the junction held 10 bases outside the gene matches. Germline assignment: CDR1 SGHTA and CDR2 FQGNSA. This CDR3 is 16 amino acids long.

CDR3 loop: CASSIILAGVGETQYF. CDR3 nucleotides: TGTGCCAGTAGTATAATCCTAGCGGGAGTGGGAGAGACCCAGTACTTC. The chain has TRBV19 and TRBJ2-5; TRBD2 matches at 10 bases. After removal of 2 bases from V and 4 bases from J, the junction contained 7 bases not matched to a gene. The germline V gene encodes CDR1 LNHDA and CDR2 SQIVND (reference sequence). The CDR3 has 16 amino acids.

J is TRBJ1-5 and V is TRBV27; 10 bases agree with TRBD1. Germline CDR1 reads MNHEY; CDR2 reads SMNVEV (reference sequence). V shed 6 bases, J shed 6 bases, and the junction held 8 bases outside the gene matches. This CDR3 spans 15 amino acids. The chain's CDR3 is CASSPTGGNVQPQHF. In nucleotides, the CDR3 is TGTGCCAGCAGCCCGACAGGGGGCAACGTTCAGCCCCAGCATTTT.

The DNA of the CDR3 is TGTGCCAGCCAAGGGAGCGATGAGCAGTTCTTC. Translation gives CASQGSDEQFF. This chain links TRBV7-9 with TRBJ2-1, with D tentatively TRBD2 (5 bases). From germline, CDR1 is SEHNR and CDR2 FQNEAQ (reference sequence). The CDR3 is made up of 11 amino acids. The V end lost 8 bases, the J end lost 8 bases, and 10 bases lay between the germline ends.

V gene TRBV30 combines with J gene TRBJ2-3, with 10 positions matching TRBD2. Germline CDR1 reads GTSNPN; CDR2 reads SVGIG (reference sequence). V lost 4 bases and J lost 2; bases outside the gene matches: 6. The CDR3 totals 15 residues. The CDR3 nucleotides are TGTGCCTGGATAGGGAGCGGGAGGGACACAGATACGCAGTATTTT. It codes for CAWIGSGRDTDTQYF.

The genes are TRBV5-1 and TRBJ1-6; 9 nucleotides line up with TRBD1. The J segment lost 10 bases and the V segment lost 7 bases, leaving 9 bases of the junction unmatched. This CDR3 is 14 amino acids long. Per the germline V gene, CDR1 is SGHRS and CDR2 is YFSETQ. CDR3: CASGGTGTDSPLHF. CDR3 nucleotide sequence: TGCGCCAGCGGCGGGACAGGGACCGACTCACCCCTCCACTTT. The variable domain in full, with the rest retrieved from reference TRBV5-1 and TRBJ1-6, is KAGVTQTPRYLIKTRGQQVTLSCSPISGHRSVSWYQQTPGQGLQFLFEYFSETQRNKGNFPGRFSGRQFSNSRSEMNVSTLELGDSALYLCASGGTGTDSPLHFGNGTRLTVT.

CDR3 DNA sequence: TGCGCCAGCAGCGACGGGACAGCCTACGAGCAGTACTTC. This sequence encodes CASSDGTAYEQYF. The rearrangement links TRBV5-1 to TRBJ2-5; 7 bases match TRBD1. The DNA end lines up better with TRBJ2-7; the J call may be wrong. The germline V gene encodes CDR1 SGHRS and CDR2 YFSETQ. The CDR3 spans 13 residues.

V and J are TRBV5-1 and TRBJ1-4, with D maybe TRBD1 (6 bases). The germline V gene encodes CDR1 SGHRS and CDR2 YFSETQ. The CDR3 contains 14 residues. V gave up 2 bases and J gave up 8 bases, with 13 bases separating them. The DNA of the CDR3 is TGCGCCAGCAGCTTACAGGGATCGGGGGAAAAACTGTTTTTT. This sequence encodes CASSLQGSGEKLFF.

The chain joins TRBV9 to TRBJ1-1, with a tentative D call TRBD1 (5 bases). CDR1 is SGDLS, CDR2 YYNGEE, per germline. CDR3 length: 15 residues. Trimming took 4 bases from V and 4 from J, leaving 17 bases between them. CDR3 region: CASSSGGGWGTEAFF. CDR3 coding DNA: TGTGCCAGCAGCTCCGGGGGGGGATGGGGCACTGAAGCTTTCTTT.

Of note for this clone: The same CDR3 is also encoded by other DNA sequences in this sample. The chain uses TRBV27 and TRBJ2-3, with 8 positions matching TRBD1. Germline trimming cut 2 bases from V and 1 base from J; bases unmatched to any gene: 8. CDR1 is MNHEY and CDR2 is SMNVEV in the germline V gene (reference sequence). The CDR3 runs to 17 residues. The CDR3 sequence: CASSLTPPGQGTDTQYF. The DNA for the CDR3 is TGTGCCAGCAGTTTAACCCCCCCGGGACAGGGCACAGATACGCAGTATTTT.

The chain uses TRBV6-1 and TRBJ2-7, with 10 bases aligning to TRBD2. This CDR3 spans 17 amino acids. Germline CDR1 and CDR2: MNHNS and SASEGT. J lost 1 base, V lost 3 bases, and 9 bases had no gene match. CDR3: CASSDTLTSGLSYEQYF. For the CDR3, the DNA is TGTGCCAGCAGTGACACTCTGACTAGCGGGCTATCCTACGAGCAGTACTTC.